Included here is one T cell receptor beta chain sequence, with context. Only in-frame clones appear in the TCRdb table, and some are missing; sequencing was by immunoSEQ multiplex PCR. The sample includes approximately 330,000 clones, roughly 87% seen only once; the top ten take 9.5% to 10%. This entry belongs to a study of blood T cell repertoires in COVID-19. This CDR3 spans 19 amino acids. V trimming: 5 bases; J trimming: 8 bases; junction bases outside the gene matches: 21. CDR1 LGHDT and CDR2 YNNKEL come from the germline V gene (reference sequence). This TCR came from a man aged 30 to 39 with COVID-19, enrolled during active disease. This rearrangement joins TRBV3-1 (or the pseudogene TRBV3-2) to TRBJ2-4, with 10 bases fitting TRBD2. Sequences were obtained from peripheral blood. The CDR3 spells CASSFGVETGLAGVDIQYF. The CDR3 DNA reads TGTGCCAGCAGCTTCGGGGTAGAGACAGGGCTAGCGGGAGTTGACATTCAGTACTTC.